This is a list of T cell receptor beta chains from one sample in a study of cytomegalovirus exposure and HLA in healthy donors. Generated by immunoSEQ multiplex PCR, the TCRdb table keeps only in-frame clones and is missing some. The sample lists roughly 200,000 clones; 75% to 85% were seen once. The specimen sequenced was PBMCs. These receptors were collected from a girl between 5 and 17 years old in good health and CMV-seropositive. CDR3s leave out the opening cysteine and the closing phenylalanine or tryptophan. A D gene is named only where the DNA matches it firmly.

d_call: TRBD1
v_call: TRBV7-2
j_call: TRBJ2-7
cdr3_aa: ASSIGQGGYEQY

d_call: TRBD1
v_call: TRBV30
j_call: TRBJ1-4
cdr3_aa: AWSLQGVFEKLF

d_call: TRBD1
v_call: TRBV4-3
j_call: TRBJ2-7
cdr3_aa: ASSPPIIGTGGNEQY

d_call: NA
v_call: TRBV7-8
j_call: TRBJ2-7
cdr3_aa: ASRSRGAGEQY

d_call: TRBD1
v_call: TRBV5-6
j_call: TRBJ2-1
cdr3_aa: ASTRDRGNEQF

d_call: NA
v_call: TRBV10-2
j_call: TRBJ1-2
cdr3_aa: ATSRYWALPNYGYT

d_call: NA
v_call: TRBV11-3
j_call: TRBJ2-7
cdr3_aa: ASSLFSEQY

d_call: NA
v_call: TRBV5-5
j_call: TRBJ2-5
cdr3_aa: ASSPEGYQETQY

d_call: NA
v_call: TRBV7-9
j_call: TRBJ1-4
cdr3_aa: ASSLALQGSEKLF

d_call: NA
v_call: TRBV4-1
j_call: TRBJ1-4
cdr3_aa: ASSQVGVTNEKLF

d_call: TRBD1
v_call: TRBV6-5
j_call: TRBJ1-5
cdr3_aa: ASSYGTGNQPQH

d_call: TRBD2
v_call: TRBV6-6
j_call: TRBJ2-4
cdr3_aa: ATGTSGGKNIQY

d_call: NA
v_call: TRBV27
j_call: TRBJ2-1
cdr3_aa: ASSPGTLSYNEQF

d_call: NA
v_call: TRBV6-5
j_call: TRBJ2-2
cdr3_aa: ASRAGNTGELF

d_call: TRBD2
v_call: TRBV15
j_call: TRBJ2-5
cdr3_aa: ATSPRGGAETQY

d_call: TRBD1
v_call: TRBV11-3
j_call: TRBJ2-1
cdr3_aa: ASSLDRDRGRNEQF

d_call: NA
v_call: TRBV4-3
j_call: TRBJ1-4
cdr3_aa: ASSQVYWQEGEKLF

d_call: NA
v_call: TRBV7-2
j_call: TRBJ1-6
cdr3_aa: ASKVSGNNSPLH

d_call: TRBD2
v_call: TRBV7-2
j_call: TRBJ2-4
cdr3_aa: ASSLWGGGENIQY

d_call: NA
v_call: TRBV27
j_call: TRBJ2-3
cdr3_aa: ASTSVPGDTQY

d_call: NA
v_call: TRBV2
j_call: TRBJ1-2
cdr3_aa: ASGWAGWFVDYGYT

d_call: NA
v_call: TRBV27
j_call: TRBJ2-2
cdr3_aa: ASSFSGENTGELF

d_call: NA
v_call: TRBV27
j_call: TRBJ2-1
cdr3_aa: ASSLSGSSYNEQF

d_call: NA
v_call: TRBV7-2
j_call: TRBJ2-3
cdr3_aa: ASSLLLW

d_call: NA
v_call: TRBV14
j_call: TRBJ1-3
cdr3_aa: ASSPGYSGNTIY

d_call: NA
v_call: TRBV19
j_call: TRBJ2-2
cdr3_aa: ASASGPGELF